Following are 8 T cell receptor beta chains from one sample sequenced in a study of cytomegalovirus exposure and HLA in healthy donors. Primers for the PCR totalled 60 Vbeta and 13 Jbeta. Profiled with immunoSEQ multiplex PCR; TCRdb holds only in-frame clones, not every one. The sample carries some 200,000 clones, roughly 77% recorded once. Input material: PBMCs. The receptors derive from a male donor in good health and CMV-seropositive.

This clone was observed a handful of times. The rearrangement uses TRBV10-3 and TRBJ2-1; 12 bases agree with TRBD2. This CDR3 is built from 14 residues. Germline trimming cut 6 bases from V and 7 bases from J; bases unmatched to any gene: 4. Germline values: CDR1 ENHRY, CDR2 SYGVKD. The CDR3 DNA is TGTGCCATCAGAGCTAGCGGGGGGGCAAATGAGCAGTTCTTC. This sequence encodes CAIRASGGANEQFF.

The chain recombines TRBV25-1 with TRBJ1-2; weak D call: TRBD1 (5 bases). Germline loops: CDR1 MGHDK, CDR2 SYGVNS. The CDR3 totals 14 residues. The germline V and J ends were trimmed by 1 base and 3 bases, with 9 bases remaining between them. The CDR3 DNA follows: TGTGCCAGCAGTGAATCTGGGGCACACTATGGCTACACCTTC. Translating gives CASSESGAHYGYTF.

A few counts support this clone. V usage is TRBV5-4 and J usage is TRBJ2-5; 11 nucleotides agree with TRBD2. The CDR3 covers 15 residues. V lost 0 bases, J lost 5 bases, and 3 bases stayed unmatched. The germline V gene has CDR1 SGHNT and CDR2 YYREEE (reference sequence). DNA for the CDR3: TGTGCCAGCAGCTTGGTGGCTAGCGGGGGGGAGACCCAGTACTTC. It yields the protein CASSLVASGGETQYF.

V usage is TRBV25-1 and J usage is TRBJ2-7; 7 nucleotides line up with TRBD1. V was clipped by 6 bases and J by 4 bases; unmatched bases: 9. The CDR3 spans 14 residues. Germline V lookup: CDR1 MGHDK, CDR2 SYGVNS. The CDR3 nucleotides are TGTGCCAGCAGGGAAGGCAGGGGGTTGTACGAGCAGTACTTC. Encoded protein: CASREGRGLYEQYF.

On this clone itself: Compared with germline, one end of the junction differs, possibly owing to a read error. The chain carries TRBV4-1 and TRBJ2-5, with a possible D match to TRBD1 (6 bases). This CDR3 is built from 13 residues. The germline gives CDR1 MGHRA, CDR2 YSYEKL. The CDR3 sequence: CASSPLMGATQYF. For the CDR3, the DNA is TGTGCCAGCAGCCCCTTGATGGGGGCGACCCAGTACTTC.

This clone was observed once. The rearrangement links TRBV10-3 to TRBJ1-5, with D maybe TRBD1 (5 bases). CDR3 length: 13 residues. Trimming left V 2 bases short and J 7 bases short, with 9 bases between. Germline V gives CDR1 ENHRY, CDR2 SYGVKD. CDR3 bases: TGTGCCATCAGTGAGGGGGCAAGGCAGCCCCAGCATTTT. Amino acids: CAISEGARQPQHF.

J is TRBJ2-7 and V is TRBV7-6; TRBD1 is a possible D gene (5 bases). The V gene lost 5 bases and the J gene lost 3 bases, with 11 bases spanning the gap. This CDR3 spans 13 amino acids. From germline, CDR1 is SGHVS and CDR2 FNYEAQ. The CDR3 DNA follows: TGTGCCAGCAGCCATGGGGCAGACTACGAGCAGTACTTC. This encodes CASSHGADYEQYF.

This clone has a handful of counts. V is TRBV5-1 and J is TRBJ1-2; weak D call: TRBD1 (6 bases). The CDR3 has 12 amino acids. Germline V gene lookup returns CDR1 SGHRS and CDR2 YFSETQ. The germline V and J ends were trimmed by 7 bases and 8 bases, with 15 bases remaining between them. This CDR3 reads CASQGLADGYTF. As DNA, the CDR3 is TGCGCCAGCCAGGGGTTGGCGGACGGCTACACCTTC.